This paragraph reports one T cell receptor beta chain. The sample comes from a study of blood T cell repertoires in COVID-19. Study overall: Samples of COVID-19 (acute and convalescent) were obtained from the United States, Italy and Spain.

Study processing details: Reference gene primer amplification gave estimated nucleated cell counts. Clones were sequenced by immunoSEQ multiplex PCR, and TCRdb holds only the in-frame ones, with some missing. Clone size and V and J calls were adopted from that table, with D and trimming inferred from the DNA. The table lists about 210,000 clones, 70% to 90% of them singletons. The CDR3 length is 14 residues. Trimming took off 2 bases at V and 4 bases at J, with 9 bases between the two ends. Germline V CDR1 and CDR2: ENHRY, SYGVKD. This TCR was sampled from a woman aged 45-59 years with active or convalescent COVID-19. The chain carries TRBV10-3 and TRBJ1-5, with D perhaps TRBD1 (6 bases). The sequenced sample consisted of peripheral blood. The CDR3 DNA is TGTGCCATCAGTGAGGGGCAGGGGAATCAGCCCCAGCATTTT. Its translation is CAISEGQGNQPQHF.